This is a list of T cell receptor beta chains from one sample in a study of blood T cell repertoires in COVID-19. The table came from immunoSEQ multiplex PCR; TCRdb's copy has only in-frame clones and leaves some out. The sample contains 70,000 or so clones, approximately 90% of which appear only once. The sequenced material came from peripheral blood. These TCRs come from a man between 65 and 85 years old with active COVID-19. Both conserved end residues are part of each CDR3.

TRBV2	TRBJ2-1	CASTGTRTNNEQFF
TRBV9	TRBJ2-2	CASSVATGGALSGELFF
TRBV7-2	TRBJ2-5	CASSLGGGSPQETQYF
TRBV2	TRBJ1-6	CASSDRTGRNSPLHF
TRBV10-1	TRBJ2-3	CARGGGDYTDTQYF
TRBV9	TRBJ2-5	CASSVGVAEETQYF
TRBV4-1	TRBJ2-5	CASSHLRGRGETQYF
TRBV6-5	TRBJ2-3	CASDDRAGPDTQYF
TRBV7-8	TRBJ2-1	CASSLGQGGGYNEQFF
TRBV19	TRBJ2-3	CASRDRGVGGDTQYF
TRBV15	TRBJ1-4	CATSPRQNSNEKLFF
TRBV4-2	TRBJ1-6	CASSQDGPRGDLGSSPLHF
TRBV7-9	TRBJ1-2	CASSLSEGPRDTF
TRBV14	TRBJ2-7	CASSQALAVSYEQYF
TRBV5-1	TRBJ2-3	CASSLRGGPSTDTQYF
TRBV7-2	TRBJ1-6	CASSLAGEGGGSSYNSPLHF